This T cell receptor (beta chain) appears in the sequencing data of a study of T-cell reconstitution after alpha-beta-depleted transplantation in children. Findings of the study overall: Several patients had high TCRbeta diversity at day 60; it came from surviving recipient T cells and thymic progenitors. It was reported that alpha-beta T cells came from several hundred expanded graft clones (about two months after transplant). Newly made T cells mostly supplied T-cell counts and diversity one year after transplant.

CDR3 size: 15 residues. Trimming took off 3 bases at V and 0 bases at J, with 11 bases between the two ends. During its preparation, the TCRbeta library received unique molecular identifiers. TCRdb redid the calling of the PCR reads with MiXCR, one entry per CDR3 protein. Seen here are 750,000 to 950,000 distinct CDR3 sequences, approximately 15% observed once, and the top ten hold about 5%. This clonotype occurred a few times. Its antigen is still unknown. The genes are TRBV12-3 or TRBV12-4 and TRBJ1-2; D not certain. The sample consisted of PBMCs, mostly from graft donor cells, taken 360 days after TCRalphabeta/CD19-depleted stem cell transplant. This sequence was found in a male patient aged 5 to 17 who had a stem cell transplant for acute lymphoblastic leukemia, so the T cells may come from the graft donor. The CDR3 DNA follows: TGTGCCAGCAGTTTTCTGGCACGTGCTAACTATGGCTACACCTTC. It specifies CASSFLARANYGYTF.